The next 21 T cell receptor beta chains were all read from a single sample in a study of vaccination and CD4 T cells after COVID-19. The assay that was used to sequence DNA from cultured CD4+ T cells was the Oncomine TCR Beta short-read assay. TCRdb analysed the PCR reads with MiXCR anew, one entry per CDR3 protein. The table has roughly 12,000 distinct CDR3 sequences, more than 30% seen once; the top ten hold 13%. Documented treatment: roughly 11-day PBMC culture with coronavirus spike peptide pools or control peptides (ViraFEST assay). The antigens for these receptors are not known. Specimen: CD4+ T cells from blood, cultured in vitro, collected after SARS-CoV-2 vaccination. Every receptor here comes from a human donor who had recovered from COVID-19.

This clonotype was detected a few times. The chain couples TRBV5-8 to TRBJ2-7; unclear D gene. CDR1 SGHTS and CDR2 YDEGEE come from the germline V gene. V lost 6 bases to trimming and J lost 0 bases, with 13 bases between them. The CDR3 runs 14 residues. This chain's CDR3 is CASNSRIVSYEQYF. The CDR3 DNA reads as TGTGCCAGCAACTCCCGGATAGTCTCCTACGAGCAGTACTTC.

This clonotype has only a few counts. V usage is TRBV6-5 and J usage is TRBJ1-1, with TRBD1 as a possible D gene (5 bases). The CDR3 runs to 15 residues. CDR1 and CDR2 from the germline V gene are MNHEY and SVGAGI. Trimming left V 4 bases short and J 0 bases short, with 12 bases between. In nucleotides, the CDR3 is TGTGCCAGCAGTTCGGGGTCCAGGGTGAACACTGAAGCTTTCTTT. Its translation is CASSSGSRVNTEAFF.

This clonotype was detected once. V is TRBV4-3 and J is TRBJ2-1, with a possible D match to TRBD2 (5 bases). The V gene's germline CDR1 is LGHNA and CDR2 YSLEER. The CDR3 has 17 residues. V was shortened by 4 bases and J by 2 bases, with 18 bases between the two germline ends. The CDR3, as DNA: TGCGCCAGCAGCCCCCGGGTGGGGAGCGGCACCTACAATGAGCAGTTCTTC. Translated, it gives CASSPRVGSGTYNEQFF.

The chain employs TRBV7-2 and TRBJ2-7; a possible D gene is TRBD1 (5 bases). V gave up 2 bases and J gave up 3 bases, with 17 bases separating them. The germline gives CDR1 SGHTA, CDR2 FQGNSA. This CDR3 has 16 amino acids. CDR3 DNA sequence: TGTGCCAGCAGCTTAAGGGGAACGGTCAGCAACTACGAGCAGTACTTC. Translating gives CASSLRGTVSNYEQYF. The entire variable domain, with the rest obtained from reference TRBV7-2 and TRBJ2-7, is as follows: GAGVSQSPSNKVTEKGKDVELRCDPISGHTALYWYRQSLGQGLEFLIYFQGNSAPDKSGLPSDRFSAERTGGSVSTLTIQRTQQEDSAVYLCASSLRGTVSNYEQYFGPGTRLTVT.

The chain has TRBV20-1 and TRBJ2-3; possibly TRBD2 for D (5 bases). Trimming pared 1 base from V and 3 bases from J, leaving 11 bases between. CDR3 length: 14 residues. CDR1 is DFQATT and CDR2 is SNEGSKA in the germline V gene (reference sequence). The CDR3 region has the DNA TGCAGTGCTAGAGTAGGACGGAGGACAGATACGCAGTATTTT. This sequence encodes CSARVGRRTDTQYF.

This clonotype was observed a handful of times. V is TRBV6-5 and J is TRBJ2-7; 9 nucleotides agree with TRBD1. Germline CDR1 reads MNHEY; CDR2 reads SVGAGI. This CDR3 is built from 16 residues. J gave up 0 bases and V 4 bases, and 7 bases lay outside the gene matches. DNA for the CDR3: TGTGCCAGCAGTTCCCCGGGACAGGGAAGCTCCTACGAGCAGTACTTC. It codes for CASSSPGQGSSYEQYF.

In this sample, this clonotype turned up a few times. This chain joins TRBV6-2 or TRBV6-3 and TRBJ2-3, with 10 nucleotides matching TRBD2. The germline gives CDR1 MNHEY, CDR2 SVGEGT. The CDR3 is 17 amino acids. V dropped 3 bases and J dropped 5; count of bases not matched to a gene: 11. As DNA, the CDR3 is TGTGCCAGCAGTTATACTTTAGGGTCTAGCGGGAGAGATACGCAGTATTTT. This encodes CASSYTLGSSGRDTQYF.

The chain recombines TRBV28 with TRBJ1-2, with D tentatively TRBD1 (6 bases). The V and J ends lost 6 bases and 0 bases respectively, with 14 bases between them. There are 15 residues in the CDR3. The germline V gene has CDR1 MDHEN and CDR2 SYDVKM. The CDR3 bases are TGTGCCAGCAGGGCTTATACAGGGTCTAACTATGGCTACACCTTC. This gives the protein CASRAYTGSNYGYTF.

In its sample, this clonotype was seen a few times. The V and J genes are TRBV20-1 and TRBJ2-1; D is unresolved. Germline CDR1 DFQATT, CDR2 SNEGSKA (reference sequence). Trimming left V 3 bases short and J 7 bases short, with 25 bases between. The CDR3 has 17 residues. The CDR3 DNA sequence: TGCAGTGCTAGTATCTTAGAGGCAAGCCTTTTTAGGAATGAGCAGTTCTTC. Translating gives CSASILEASLFRNEQFF.

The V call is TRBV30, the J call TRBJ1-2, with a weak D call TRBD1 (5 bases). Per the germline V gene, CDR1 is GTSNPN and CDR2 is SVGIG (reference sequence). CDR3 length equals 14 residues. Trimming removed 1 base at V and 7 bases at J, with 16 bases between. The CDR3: CAWSAGTALVGYTF. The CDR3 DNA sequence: TGTGCCTGGAGTGCCGGGACTGCCCTTGTTGGCTACACCTTC.

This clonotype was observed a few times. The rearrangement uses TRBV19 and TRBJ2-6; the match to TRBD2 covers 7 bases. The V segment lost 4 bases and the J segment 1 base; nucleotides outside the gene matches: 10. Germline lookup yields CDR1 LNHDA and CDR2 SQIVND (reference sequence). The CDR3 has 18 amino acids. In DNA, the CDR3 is TGTGCCAGTAGTAAAAGGAGGGCGGGGGTATCTGGGGCCAACGTCCTGACTTTC. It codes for CASSKRRAGVSGANVLTF.

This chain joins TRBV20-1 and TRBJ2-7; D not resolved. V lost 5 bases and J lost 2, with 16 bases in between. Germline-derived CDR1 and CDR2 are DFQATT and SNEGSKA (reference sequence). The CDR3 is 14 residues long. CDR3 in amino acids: CSAEVNRAPYEQYF. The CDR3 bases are TGCAGTGCTGAGGTCAACCGGGCCCCCTACGAGCAGTACTTC.

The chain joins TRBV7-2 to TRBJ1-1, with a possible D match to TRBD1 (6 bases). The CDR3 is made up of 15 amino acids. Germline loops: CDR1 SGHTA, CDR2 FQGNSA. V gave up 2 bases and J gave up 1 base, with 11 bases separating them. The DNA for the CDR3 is TGTGCCAGCAGCTTAAGACAGGTGAGGAACACTGAAGCTTTCTTT. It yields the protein CASSLRQVRNTEAFF.

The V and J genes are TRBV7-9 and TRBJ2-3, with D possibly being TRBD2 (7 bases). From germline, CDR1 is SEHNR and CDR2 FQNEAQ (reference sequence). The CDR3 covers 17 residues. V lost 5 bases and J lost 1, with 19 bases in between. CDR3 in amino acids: CASSKGGALYGTDTQYF. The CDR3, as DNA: TGTGCCAGCAGCAAAGGGGGGGCTCTATATGGCACAGATACGCAGTATTTT. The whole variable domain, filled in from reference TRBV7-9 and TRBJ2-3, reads DTGVSQNPRHKITKRGQNVTFRCDPISEHNRLYWYRQTLGQGPEFLTYFQNEAQLEKSRLLSDRFSAERPKGSFSTLEIQRTEQGDSAMYLCASSKGGALYGTDTQYFGPGTRLTVL.

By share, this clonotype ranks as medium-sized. The CDR3 loop is CASSLQSLNYGYTF. CDR3 nucleotide sequence: TGTGCCAGCAGCTTACAGAGTCTTAACTATGGCTACACCTTC. This sequence joins TRBV7-2 and TRBJ1-2; D is unclear. Trimming removed 2 bases from V and 1 base from J, with 8 bases in between. CDR3 length: 14 amino acids. Per the germline V gene, CDR1 is SGHTA and CDR2 is FQGNSA.

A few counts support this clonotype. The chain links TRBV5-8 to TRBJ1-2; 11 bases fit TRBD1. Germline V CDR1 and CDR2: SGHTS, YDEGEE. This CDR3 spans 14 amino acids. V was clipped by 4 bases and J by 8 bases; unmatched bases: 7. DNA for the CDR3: TGTGCCAGCAGCCCGGGACAGGGGGTCCGGGGCTACACCTTC. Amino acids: CASSPGQGVRGYTF.

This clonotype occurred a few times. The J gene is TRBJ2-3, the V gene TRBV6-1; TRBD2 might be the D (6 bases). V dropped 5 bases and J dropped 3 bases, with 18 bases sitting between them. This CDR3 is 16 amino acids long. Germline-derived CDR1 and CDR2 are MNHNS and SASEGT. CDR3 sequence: CASSPRVEGRTDTQYF. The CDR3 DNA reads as TGTGCCAGCAGTCCCCGGGTAGAGGGGAGGACAGATACGCAGTATTTT.

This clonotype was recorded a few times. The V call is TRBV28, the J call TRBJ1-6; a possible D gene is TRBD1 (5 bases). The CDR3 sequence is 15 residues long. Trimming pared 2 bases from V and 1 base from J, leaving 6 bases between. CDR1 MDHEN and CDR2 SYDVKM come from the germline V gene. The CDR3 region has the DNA TGTGCCAGCAGTTTAGGGGGATCCTATAATTCACCCCTCCACTTT. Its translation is CASSLGGSYNSPLHF.

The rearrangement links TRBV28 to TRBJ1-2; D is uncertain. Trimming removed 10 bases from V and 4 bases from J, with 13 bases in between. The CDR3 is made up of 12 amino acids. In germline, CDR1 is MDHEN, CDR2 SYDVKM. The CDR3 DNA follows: TGTGCCATCCCAGACACGTCCTATGGCTACACCTTC. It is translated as CAIPDTSYGYTF.

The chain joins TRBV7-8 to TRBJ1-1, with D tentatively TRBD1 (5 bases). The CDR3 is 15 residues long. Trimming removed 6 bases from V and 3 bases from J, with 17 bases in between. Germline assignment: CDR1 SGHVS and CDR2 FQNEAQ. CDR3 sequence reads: CASREAGRRYTEAFF. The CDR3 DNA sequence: TGTGCCAGCAGGGAAGCGGGGCGCCGTTACACTGAAGCTTTCTTT.

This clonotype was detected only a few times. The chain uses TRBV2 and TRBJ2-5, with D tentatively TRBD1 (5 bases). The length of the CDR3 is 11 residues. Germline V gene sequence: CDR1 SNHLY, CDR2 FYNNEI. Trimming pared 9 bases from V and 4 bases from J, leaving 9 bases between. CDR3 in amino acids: CASRQLETQYF. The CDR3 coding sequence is TGTGCCAGTCGACAGTTAGAGACCCAGTACTTC.